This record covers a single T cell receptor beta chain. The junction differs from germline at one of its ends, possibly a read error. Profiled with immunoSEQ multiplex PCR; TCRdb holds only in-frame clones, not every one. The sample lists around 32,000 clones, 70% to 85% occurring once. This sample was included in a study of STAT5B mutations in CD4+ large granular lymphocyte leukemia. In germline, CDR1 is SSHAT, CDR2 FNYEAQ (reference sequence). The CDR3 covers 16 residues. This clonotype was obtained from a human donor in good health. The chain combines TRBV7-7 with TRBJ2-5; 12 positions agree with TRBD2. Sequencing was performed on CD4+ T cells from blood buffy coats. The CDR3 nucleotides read TGTGCTAGCAGCCCTGGACTAGCGGGAACCCAAGAGACCCAGTACTTC. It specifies CASSPGLAGTQETQYF.